Shown below are 6 T cell receptor beta chains from a single sample sequenced in a study of CD8 T cells in ankylosing spondylitis (dated by TCRdb to about 2017). Beyond this particular receptor, the publication reports: A TCR beta motif made up of several highly homologous amino acid variants appeared to be characteristic of blood from ankylosing spondylitis patients.

The library was built by means of 5' RACE. Sequencing relied on an Illumina HiSeq 2500. TCRdb redid the processing of the public reads, applying fastp at Q25 and MiXCR, and retained in-frame beta chains. Each entry is one CDR3 protein sequence, shown with its most common DNA and genes. Here the sample has roughly 300,000 distinct CDR3 sequences; roughly 8% occur a single time. The ten largest account for about 14% of the sample. These receptors are not linked to any known antigen. Sequenced material: blood, either unsorted or a sorted T cell fraction (not recorded which). The source is a male donor with ankylosing spondylitis.

This clonotype has a handful of counts. This chain joins TRBV12-3 or TRBV12-4 and TRBJ1-1, with a tentative D call TRBD1 (5 bases). The ends were cut back, 5 bases at V and 11 bases at J, with 24 bases in the middle. This CDR3 region has 15 residues. The CDR3 coding sequence is TGTGCCAGCAGTCAGGACCCAGGGACGGCGCGCCAGGCTTTCTTT. This codes for CASSQDPGTARQAFF.

The chain employs TRBV7-3 and TRBJ2-5; perhaps D is TRBD1 or TRBD2 (5 bases each). Trimming stripped 5 bases from V and 7 bases from J, with 14 bases between. The CDR3 extends over 13 amino acids. CDR1 is SGHTA and CDR2 is FQGTGA in the germline V gene. The CDR3 region is CASSPRGVGTQYF. CDR3 sequence (DNA): TGTGCCAGCAGCCCCCGAGGGGTTGGGACCCAGTACTTC. The variable domain in full, with the rest retrieved from reference TRBV7-3 and TRBJ2-5, is GAGVSQTPSNKVTEKGKYVELRCDPISGHTALYWYRQSLGQGPEFLIYFQGTGAADDSGLPNDRFFAVRPEGSVSTLKIQRTERGDSAVYLCASSPRGVGTQYFGPGTRLLVL.

This chain links TRBV4-2 with TRBJ1-5; a possible D gene is TRBD1 (6 bases). The CDR3 has 15 amino acids. V was trimmed by 1 base and J by 3 bases, leaving 10 bases between them. CDR1 and CDR2 (germline): LGHNA, YNFKEQ. CDR3 sequence (DNA): TGTGCCAGCAGCCAAGCTGGGGGCGACAATCAGCCCCAGCATTTT. This sequence encodes CASSQAGGDNQPQHF.

This clonotype was recorded at least ten times. J is TRBJ2-1 and V is TRBV29-1, with TRBD1 identical over 7 bases. Germline V gene sequence: CDR1 SQVTM, CDR2 ANQGSEA. With V trimmed by 4 bases and J by 0 bases, 6 bases remained unmatched. The CDR3 is 15 amino acids. CDR3 amino acids: CSVVGTESSYNEQFF. The CDR3, as DNA: TGCAGCGTTGTTGGGACAGAGAGCTCCTACAATGAGCAGTTCTTC.

The sample holds a few counts of this clonotype. The chain employs TRBV7-9 and TRBJ2-7; 7 nucleotides match TRBD1. V gave up 5 bases and J gave up 3 bases; unmatched junction bases: 7. The CDR3 has 14 residues. CDR1 and CDR2 (germline): SEHNR, FQNEAQ (reference sequence). CDR3: CASSHGTVIYEQYF. The CDR3 DNA reads TGTGCCAGCAGCCACGGGACAGTGATCTACGAGCAGTACTTC.

This rearrangement joins TRBV7-3 to TRBJ1-1; D unresolved. CDR3 length: 14 residues. Germline lookup yields CDR1 SGHTA and CDR2 FQGTGA. V lost 2 bases to trimming and J lost 0 bases, with 7 bases between them. CDR3 DNA: TGTGCCAGCAGCTTATCTGCTATGAACACTGAAGCTTTCTTT. Translation: CASSLSAMNTEAFF.